This T cell receptor beta chain was captured in a study of cytomegalovirus exposure and HLA in healthy donors. Study background: An early data release held tens of millions of unique TCRs from HLA-typed donors. Study-wide points: Previously analyzed data showed that most TCR beta V segments were productive at a frequency of about 87% or about 30%.

Worth noting for this clone: Its antigen is unidentified.

This PCR relied on a set of 60 Vbeta primers and 13 Jbeta primers. Produced via immunoSEQ multiplex PCR; TCRdb's table is partial and in-frame only. This table holds about 80,000 clones, about 77% found once. CDR1 is SGHNT and CDR2 is YYREEE in the germline V gene (reference sequence). V gave up 4 bases and J gave up 2 bases; unmatched junction bases: 4. The CDR3 runs 15 residues. The chain recombines TRBV5-4 with TRBJ2-5, with TRBD1 matching over 11 bases. Sequencing used PBMCs. This clonotype was obtained from a man aged 50 or older in good health and CMV-seronegative. CDR3 region: CASSRGTGGQETQYF. CDR3 in DNA: TGTGCCAGCAGCCGCGGGACAGGGGGACAAGAGACCCAGTACTTC.